The clone carrying this T cell receptor (beta chain) has ten or more counts. This entry comes from a study of human T cells and chemical hapten exposure. With 6 bases removed from V and 2 bases from J, the gap between germline ends came to 8 bases. CDR3 size: 13 residues. The germline V gene has CDR1 MNHEY and CDR2 SVGAGI. Unique molecular identifiers were affixed to discrete cDNA molecules within the library. Under the authors' procedure: Some 100,000 TCRs per sample was the median, with a range of about 20,000 to 690,600. Using its own MiXCR run on the RACE reads, TCRdb lists one record per CDR3 protein. TCRdb, rather than the study authors, made the V and J calls. Among under 40,000 distinct CDR3 sequences listed, 10% to 13% were seen once. Time point defined: pre-sensitization, week 0. Documented treatment: therapeutic diphenylcyclopropenone sensitization with weekly scalp DPC. Unseparated into fractions, whole blood served as the source from which total RNA was extracted.

The sequences come from whole blood, collected in connection with sensitization to the hapten diphenylcyclopropenone (DPC). The receptor comes from a man over 45 with alopecia areata. Some clones in this sample may be carry-over from other donors' samples. The chain couples TRBV6-5 to TRBJ2-1; D uncertain. The CDR3 loop reads CASRKSAYNEQFF. In nucleotides, the CDR3 is TGTGCCAGCAGGAAATCCGCCTACAATGAGCAGTTCTTC.